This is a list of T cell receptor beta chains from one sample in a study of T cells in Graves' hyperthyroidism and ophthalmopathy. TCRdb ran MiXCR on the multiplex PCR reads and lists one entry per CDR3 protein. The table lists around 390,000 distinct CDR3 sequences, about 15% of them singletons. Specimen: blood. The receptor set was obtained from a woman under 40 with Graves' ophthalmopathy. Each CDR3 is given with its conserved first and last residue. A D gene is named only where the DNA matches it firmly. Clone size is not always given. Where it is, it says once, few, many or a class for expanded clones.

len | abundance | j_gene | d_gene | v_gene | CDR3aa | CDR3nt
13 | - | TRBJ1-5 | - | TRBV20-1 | CSASSTGNQPQHF | TGCAGTGCTAGCTCCACAGGGAATCAGCCCCAGCATTTT
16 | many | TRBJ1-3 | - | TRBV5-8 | CASSLQGWSSGNTIYF | TGTGCCAGCAGCTTGCAGGGATGGAGCTCTGGAAACACCATATATTTT
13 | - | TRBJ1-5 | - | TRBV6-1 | CASKERGNQPQHF | TGTGCCAGTAAGGAGAGGGGCAATCAGCCCCAGCATTTT
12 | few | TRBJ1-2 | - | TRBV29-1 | CSVVQRRDGYTF | TGCAGCGTTGTGCAGAGGAGAGACGGCTACACCTTC
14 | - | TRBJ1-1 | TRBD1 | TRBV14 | CASSHSGQGAQAFF | TGTGCCAGCAGCCATTCGGGACAGGGGGCTCAAGCTTTCTTT
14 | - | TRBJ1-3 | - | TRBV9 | CASSVDLSGNTIYF | TGTGCCAGCAGCGTAGACCTCTCGGGAAACACCATATATTTT
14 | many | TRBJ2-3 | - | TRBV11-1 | CASRQTGILDTQYF | TGTGCCAGCAGACAAACAGGGATTTTGGATACGCAGTATTTT
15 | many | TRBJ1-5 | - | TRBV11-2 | CASSQGQTSNQPQHF | TGTGCCAGCAGCCAAGGACAGACTAGCAATCAGCCCCAGCATTTT
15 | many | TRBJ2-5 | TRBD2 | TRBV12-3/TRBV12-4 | CASSFGGGTQETQYF | TGTGCCAGCAGTTTCGGGGGGGGCACCCAAGAGACCCAGTACTTC
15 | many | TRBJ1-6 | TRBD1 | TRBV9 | CASSGGTGGNSPLHF | TGTGCCAGCAGCGGGGGGACAGGGGGTAATTCACCCCTCCACTTT
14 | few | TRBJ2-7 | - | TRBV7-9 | CASSPIRGPYEQYF | TGTGCCAGCAGCCCAATCAGGGGCCCCTACGAGCAGTACTTC
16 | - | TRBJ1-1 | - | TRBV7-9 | CASSASRGRISTEAFF | TGTGCCAGCAGCGCATCCCGGGGAAGGATTTCCACTGAAGCTTTCTTT
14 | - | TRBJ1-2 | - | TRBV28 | CASKPATDNYGYTF | TGTGCCAGCAAGCCCGCGACCGATAACTATGGCTACACCTTC
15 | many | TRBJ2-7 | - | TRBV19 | CASSTQTGRRNEQYF | TGTGCCAGTAGTACCCAGACAGGTAGAAGAAACGAGCAGTACTTC
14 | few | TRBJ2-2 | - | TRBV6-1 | CASSGAGRTGELFF | TGTGCCAGCAGTGGGGCGGGTCGCACCGGGGAGCTGTTTTTT
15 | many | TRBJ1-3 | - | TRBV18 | CASSRGGEPGNTIYF | TGTGCCAGCTCAAGAGGAGGAGAGCCTGGAAACACCATATATTTT
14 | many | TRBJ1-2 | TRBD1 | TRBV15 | CATSERGTAYGYTF | TGTGCCACCAGCGAACGGGGGACAGCCTATGGCTACACCTTC
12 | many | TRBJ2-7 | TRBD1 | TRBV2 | CAITDRATEQYF | TGTGCCATCACCGACAGGGCAACCGAGCAGTACTTC
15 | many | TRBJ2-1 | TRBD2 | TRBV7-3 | CASSPSGGANGEQFF | TGTGCCAGCAGCCCTAGCGGGGGGGCCAACGGGGAGCAGTTCTTC
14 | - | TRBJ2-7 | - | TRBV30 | CAWSNGVMSYEQYF | TGTGCCTGGAGTAACGGGGTTATGTCCTACGAGCAGTACTTC
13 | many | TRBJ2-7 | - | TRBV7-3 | CASSLTGTSEQYF | TGTGCCAGCAGCCTTACAGGGACTTCCGAGCAGTACTTC
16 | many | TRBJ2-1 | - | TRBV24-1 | CATSERDRSSYNEQFF | TGTGCCACCAGTGAGCGAGACAGGAGCTCCTACAATGAGCAGTTCTTC
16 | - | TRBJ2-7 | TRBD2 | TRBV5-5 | CASSVRTSGGTYEQYF | TGTGCCAGCAGCGTCAGGACTAGCGGGGGAACCTACGAGCAGTACTTC
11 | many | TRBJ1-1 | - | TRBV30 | CAWSVWGVAFF | TGTGCCTGGAGTGTTTGGGGGGTCGCTTTCTTT
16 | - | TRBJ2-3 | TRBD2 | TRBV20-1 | CSARTPSGRDTDTQYF | TGCAGTGCTAGAACTCCTAGCGGGAGGGACACAGATACGCAGTATTTT
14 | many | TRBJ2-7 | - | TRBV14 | CASSQDLPRDEQYF | TGTGCCAGCAGCCAAGATCTCCCTCGGGACGAGCAGTACTTC
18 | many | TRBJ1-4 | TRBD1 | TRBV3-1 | CASSPRDRGLGTNEKLFF | TGTGCCAGCAGCCCCCGGGACAGGGGGCTGGGGACTAATGAAAAACTGTTTTTT
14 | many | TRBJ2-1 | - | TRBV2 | CASVLQGRNNEQFF | TGTGCCAGCGTCCTACAGGGAAGAAACAATGAGCAGTTCTTC
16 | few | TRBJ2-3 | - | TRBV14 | CASSQEGTVSTDTQYF | TGTGCCAGCAGCCAAGAAGGGACGGTGAGCACAGATACGCAGTATTTT
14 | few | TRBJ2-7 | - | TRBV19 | CASSIGAGSAEQYF | TGTGCCAGTAGTATCGGGGCAGGGTCCGCCGAGCAGTACTTC
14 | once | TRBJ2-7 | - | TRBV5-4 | CASSFGRAPYEQYF | TGTGCCAGCAGCTTCGGGCGTGCCCCCTACGAGCAGTACTTC
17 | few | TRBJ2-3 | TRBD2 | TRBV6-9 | CASSFQLAGGRTDTQYF | TGTGCCAGCAGTTTCCAACTAGCGGGGGGGCGCACAGATACGCAGTATTTT
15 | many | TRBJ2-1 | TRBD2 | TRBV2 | CASSEGGTSGHEQFF | TGTGCCAGCAGTGAAGGGGGGACTAGCGGCCATGAGCAGTTCTTC
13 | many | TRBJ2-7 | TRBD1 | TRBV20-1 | CSARQGFTYEQYF | TGCAGTGCCCGACAGGGCTTCACCTACGAGCAGTACTTC
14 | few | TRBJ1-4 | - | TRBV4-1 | CASSRIRGAEKLFF | TGCGCCAGCAGCCGCATCAGGGGAGCTGAAAAACTGTTTTTT